Following are 23 T cell receptor beta chains from one sample sequenced in a study of cytomegalovirus exposure and HLA in healthy donors (dated by TCRdb to between 2016 and 2019). The library was obtained by the immunoSEQ multiplex PCR assay. A mixture of 60 forward primers for TCR Vbeta segments and 13 reverse primers for TCR Jbeta segments was used in the multiplex PCR. The table was pulled from immuneACCESS by TCRdb, which kept in-frame rearrangements only. Such tables lose some clones; where checked, under half of the loss comes from unresolved V genes, and the rest has no known cause. The sample table holds some 120,000 clones, of which approximately 9.4% were seen once. 2.5% to 3.5% of the sample belongs to the ten largest clones. Input material: PBMCs. These receptors were obtained from a man aged 25-40 years in good health and CMV-seronegative.

This chain joins TRBV27 and TRBJ1-5; D not certain. Germline values: CDR1 MNHEY, CDR2 SMNVEV (reference sequence). The V end lost 5 bases, the J end lost 3 bases, and 14 bases lay between the germline ends. CDR3 size: 15 residues. CDR3 nucleotides: TGTGCCAGCAGTCTAGCTGCAGGCCTCAATCAGCCCCAGCATTTT. Its translation: CASSLAAGLNQPQHF.

The V call is TRBV21-1, the J call TRBJ1-2. TRBV21-1 is a known pseudogene. This CDR3 spans 15 amino acids. The CDR3 DNA sequence: TGTGCCAGCAGCAAAGAAAGGATGGAGGGCTATGGCTACACCTTC. This sequence encodes CASSKERMEGYGYTF.

The chain combines TRBV5-4 with TRBJ2-2, with 7 bases that match TRBD1. The CDR3 extends over 13 amino acids. Trimming took 4 bases from V and 4 from J; bases not matched to a gene: 1. CDR1 and CDR2 from the germline V gene are SGHNT and YYREEE (reference sequence). The CDR3: CASSRTGTGELFF. CDR3 nucleotide sequence: TGTGCCAGCAGCCGGACAGGCACCGGGGAGCTGTTTTTT.

This clone occurred a few times. This sequence joins TRBV5-1 and TRBJ2-5; D is perhaps TRBD1 (6 bases). Germline V gene lookup returns CDR1 SGHRS and CDR2 YFSETQ. The CDR3 runs 14 residues. Deletions cut 2 bases from V and 1 base from J, with 9 bases between. Here the CDR3 reads CASSFQGIQETQYF. In DNA, the CDR3 is TGCGCCAGCAGCTTTCAGGGGATCCAAGAGACCCAGTACTTC. The whole variable domain, filled in from reference TRBV5-1 and TRBJ2-5, reads KAGVTQTPRYLIKTRGQQVTLSCSPISGHRSVSWYQQTPGQGLQFLFEYFSETQRNKGNFPGRFSGRQFSNSRSEMNVSTLELGDSALYLCASSFQGIQETQYFGPGTRLLVL.

The chain has TRBV9 and TRBJ1-5, with D possibly TRBD1 on 6 matching bases. V lost 7 bases and J lost 9, with 17 bases in between. Germline V gene lookup returns CDR1 SGDLS and CDR2 YYNGEE. This CDR3 contains 13 residues. DNA of the CDR3: TGTGCCAGCTCCGAACAGGGTACCTCGCCCCAGCATTTT. Encoded protein: CASSEQGTSPQHF.

The rearrangement uses TRBV5-6 and TRBJ1-1; D gene ambiguous. Looked up from germline, CDR1 is SGHDT and CDR2 is YYEEEE. This CDR3 region has 13 residues. V lost 4 bases, J lost 7 bases, and 14 bases lay in between. CDR3 in DNA: TGTGCCAGCAGCCTTGTGAGGGTGGATGAAGCTTTCTTT. Protein product: CASSLVRVDEAFF. Full variable domain (outside the CDR3, taken from reference TRBV5-6 and TRBJ1-1): DAGVTQSPTHLIKTRGQQVTLRCSPKSGHDTVSWYQQALGQGPQFIFQYYEEEERQRGNFPDRFSGHQFPNYSSELNVNALLLGDSALYLCASSLVRVDEAFFGQGTRLTVV.

The sample holds a few counts of this clone. The V and J genes are TRBV5-1 and TRBJ1-4; TRBD1 is a possible D gene (6 bases). Germline CDR1 SGHRS, CDR2 YFSETQ. The ends were cut back, 2 bases at V and 8 bases at J, with 13 bases in the middle. This CDR3 is built from 14 residues. CDR3 DNA sequence: TGCGCCAGCAGCTTCGGGACATGGGGGGAAAAACTGTTTTTT. Its translation is CASSFGTWGEKLFF.

This clone was detected only a few times. This rearrangement joins TRBV5-5 to TRBJ2-1, with D maybe TRBD2 (5 bases). CDR1 is SGHKS, CDR2 YYEKEE, per germline (reference sequence). The CDR3 is 16 amino acids. V lost 0 bases to trimming and J lost 0 bases, with 10 bases between them. The CDR3 region is CASSLERKNSYNEQFF. CDR3 DNA sequence: TGTGCCAGCAGCTTGGAGCGGAAAAACTCCTACAATGAGCAGTTCTTC.

This sequence joins TRBV19 and TRBJ2-3; 11 bases map to TRBD2. The ends lost 0 bases at V and 3 bases at J; junction bases unmatched: 5. The CDR3 runs 17 residues. Per germline, CDR1 LNHDA and CDR2 SQIVND (reference sequence). DNA for the CDR3: TGTGCCAGTAGTATAGATCCCCCTAGCGGGGGGACAGATACGCAGTATTTT. Its translation: CASSIDPPSGGTDTQYF.

The CDR3 spells CASSPGQGRNTEAFF. In DNA form, the CDR3 reads TGTGCCAGCTCACCGGGACAGGGTCGAAACACTGAAGCTTTCTTT. The V gene is TRBV18, the J gene TRBJ1-1; 9 positions agree with TRBD1. The CDR3 consists of 15 residues. From germline, CDR1 is KGHSH and CDR2 LQKENI. The trim removed 3 bases at V and 2 bases at J, leaving 4 bases unmatched.

This clone has a handful of counts. The chain joins TRBV2 to TRBJ2-2; tentatively, D is TRBD1 (6 bases). The CDR3 contains 15 residues. With 4 bases removed from V and 4 bases from J, the gap between germline ends came to 13 bases. CDR1 is SNHLY and CDR2 is FYNNEI in the germline V gene. The CDR3 sequence is CASSASGQLTGELFF. CDR3 nucleotide sequence: TGTGCCAGCAGTGCGTCGGGACAACTCACCGGGGAGCTGTTTTTT.

The chain is built from TRBV5-5 and TRBJ1-1; perhaps TRBD1 as D (6 bases). The germline V gene has CDR1 SGHKS and CDR2 YYEKEE (reference sequence). The CDR3 contains 14 residues. V dropped 0 bases and J dropped 1 base, with 7 bases sitting between them. The CDR3 DNA follows: TGTGCCAGCAGCTTGGCCAGGGGGAACACTGAAGCTTTCTTT. Translation gives CASSLARGNTEAFF.

This clone came up a few times. V gene TRBV5-1 combines with J gene TRBJ2-7, with a tentative D call TRBD1 (6 bases). Trimming stripped 4 bases from V and 0 bases from J, with 11 bases between. The V gene's germline CDR1 is SGHRS and CDR2 YFSETQ. The CDR3 is 14 residues long. CDR3 DNA: TGCGCCAGCAGCCCCCTGGACAGCTCCTACGAGCAGTACTTC. This sequence encodes CASSPLDSSYEQYF. Full variable domain (missing parts from reference TRBV5-1 and TRBJ2-7): KAGVTQTPRYLIKTRGQQVTLSCSPISGHRSVSWYQQTPGQGLQFLFEYFSETQRNKGNFPGRFSGRQFSNSRSEMNVSTLELGDSALYLCASSPLDSSYEQYFGPGTRLTVT.

This rearrangement joins TRBV9 to TRBJ1-1; maybe TRBD1 (6 bases). The ends were cut back, 3 bases at V and 1 base at J, with 10 bases in the middle. The germline CDR1 and CDR2 sequences are SGDLS and YYNGEE. The CDR3 spans 14 residues. The CDR3 region is CASSDRDKNTEAFF. The CDR3 DNA follows: TGTGCCAGCAGCGACCGGGACAAGAACACTGAAGCTTTCTTT.

The CDR3 region has the DNA TGTGCCAGCAGCCAAGCGAGAGCAGGGGGAAACACCATATATTTT. Protein: CASSQARAGGNTIYF. The chain links TRBV14 to TRBJ1-3; D possibly corresponds to TRBD1 (5 bases). Between the trimmed V and J ends, which lost 1 base and 4 bases, there was a span of 11 bases. The CDR3 spans 15 residues. From germline, CDR1 is SGHDN and CDR2 FVKESK.

V gene TRBV11-3 combines with J gene TRBJ2-5; 11 bases line up with TRBD2. The CDR3 is 16 residues long. V was pared by 1 base and J by 3 bases, with 4 bases of the junction left unmatched. Germline CDR1 and CDR2: SGHNT and YENEEA. CDR3 sequence: CASSLGVTSGEETQYF. Written as DNA, the CDR3 is TGTGCCAGCAGCTTAGGCGTGACTAGCGGGGAAGAGACCCAGTACTTC.

The rearrangement joins TRBV10-1 to TRBJ1-1; D remains ambiguous. Deletions cut 2 bases from V and 1 base from J, with 8 bases between. This CDR3 comprises 14 residues. The germline V gene has CDR1 WNHNN and CDR2 SYGVQD (reference sequence). The chain's CDR3 is CASSEIRGNTEAFF. The DNA of the CDR3 is TGCGCCAGCAGTGAGATACGGGGGAACACTGAAGCTTTCTTT.

This clone turned up a few times. The chain links TRBV4-3 to TRBJ1-2; TRBD1 matches 8 bases. The germline V gene encodes CDR1 LGHNA and CDR2 YSLEER. CDR3 length: 15 residues. V lost 5 bases and J lost 1; bases outside the gene matches: 6. The CDR3 nucleotides are TGCGCCAGCAGCGCGTCGACAGGGGTTAACTATGGCTACACCTTC. Translation gives CASSASTGVNYGYTF.

The V call is TRBV4-3, the J call TRBJ1-4; D is unclear. Germline V gene data show CDR1 as LGHNA and CDR2 as YSLEER. This CDR3 has 16 residues. With 0 bases removed from V and 0 bases from J, the gap between germline ends came to 8 bases. The DNA of the CDR3 is TGCGCCAGCAGCCAAGACACGGTCCCAACTAATGAAAAACTGTTTTTT. It translates to CASSQDTVPTNEKLFF.

The genes are TRBV29-1 and TRBJ2-1, with a possible D match to TRBD2 (5 bases). V was shortened by 4 bases and J by 7 bases, with 17 bases between the two germline ends. The CDR3 runs to 14 residues. CDR1 is SQVTM and CDR2 is ANQGSEA in the germline V gene. CDR3 protein: CSVARKAELNEQFF. The CDR3 DNA reads as TGCAGCGTTGCCCGCAAAGCGGAGCTTAATGAGCAGTTCTTC.

This sequence joins TRBV19 and TRBJ2-3; 7 bases are a match to TRBD2. CDR1 is LNHDA and CDR2 is SQIVND in the germline V gene (reference sequence). V was pared by 3 bases and J by 5 bases, with 5 bases of the junction left unmatched. This CDR3 has 14 amino acids. For the CDR3, the DNA is TGTGCCAGTAGTATGGGAGCGGGGAGAGATACGCAGTATTTT. Protein sequence: CASSMGAGRDTQYF.

V and J are TRBV28 and TRBJ2-7; the D gene is possibly TRBD1 (5 bases). From germline, CDR1 is MDHEN and CDR2 SYDVKM. The CDR3 contains 13 residues. Trimming stripped 2 bases from V and 6 bases from J, with 11 bases between. The CDR3 DNA sequence: TGTGCCAGCAGTTTAGCCGGGCAGGGCGAGCAGTACTTC. It is translated as CASSLAGQGEQYF.

The chain combines TRBV10-3 with TRBJ2-7, with TRBD2 as a possible D gene (6 bases). The germline V gene has CDR1 ENHRY and CDR2 SYGVKD. Trimming shortened V by 3 bases and J by 6 bases, and 6 bases separated the two germline ends. The CDR3 has 11 residues. Here the CDR3 DNA reads TGTGCCATCAGTGAAGCGGGCGAGCAGTACTTC. Translated, it gives CAISEAGEQYF.